The 15 T cell receptor beta chains below were found in one sample sequenced in a study of cytomegalovirus exposure and HLA in healthy donors. Data came from immunoSEQ multiplex PCR; TCRdb stores just in-frame clones and leaves some out. The table records 60,000 to 90,000 clones, roughly 80% of them present only once. Sample: PBMCs. Receptors originate from a man aged 25-45 years in good health and CMV-seronegative.

The V and J genes are TRBV19 and TRBJ1-2; TRBD1 aligns across 9 bases. From germline, CDR1 is LNHDA and CDR2 SQIVND (reference sequence). CDR3 length: 12 residues. Trimming cost V 8 bases and J 3 bases; bases outside gene matches: 1. For the CDR3, the DNA is TGTGCCAGTCGGGACAGGGACTATGGCTACACCTTC. It specifies CASRDRDYGYTF.

This clone has just a few counts. This chain uses TRBV28 with TRBJ1-2; TRBD1 might be the D (6 bases). Germline assignment: CDR1 MDHEN and CDR2 SYDVKM. V was clipped by 6 bases and J by 3 bases, with 11 bases between them. The length of the CDR3 is 13 residues. In DNA form, the CDR3 reads TGTGCCAGCAGATGGGGGGGCTACTATGGCTACACCTTC. Translated: CASRWGGYYGYTF.

The chain combines TRBV2 with TRBJ1-1; TRBD1 might be the D (6 bases). Per the germline V gene, CDR1 is SNHLY and CDR2 is FYNNEI. V gave up 7 bases and J gave up 1 base, with 10 bases separating them. This CDR3 has 13 residues. The chain's CDR3 is CASTLTGNTEAFF. Here the CDR3 DNA reads TGTGCCAGCACCTTGACAGGGAACACTGAAGCTTTCTTT.

This rearrangement joins TRBV20-1 to TRBJ1-2; D uncertain. This CDR3 has 11 residues. CDR1 is DFQATT and CDR2 is SNEGSKA in the germline V gene (reference sequence). Trimming shortened V by 5 bases and J by 9 bases, and 13 bases separated the two germline ends. DNA of the CDR3: TGCAGTGCTCGCTACGACTTTCGCTACACCTTC. As protein: CSARYDFRYTF.

V usage is TRBV5-1 and J usage is TRBJ2-3, with 7 bases matching TRBD1. CDR1 SGHRS and CDR2 YFSETQ come from the germline V gene. The V gene end was trimmed by 1 base and the J gene end by 2 bases; junction bases not matched to a gene: 4. CDR3 length: 15 amino acids. The CDR3 loop is CASSLRGQATDTQYF. The CDR3, as DNA: TGCGCCAGCAGCTTGCGCGGACAGGCCACAGATACGCAGTATTTT. The whole variable domain, filled in from reference TRBV5-1 and TRBJ2-3, reads KAGVTQTPRYLIKTRGQQVTLSCSPISGHRSVSWYQQTPGQGLQFLFEYFSETQRNKGNFPGRFSGRQFSNSRSEMNVSTLELGDSALYLCASSLRGQATDTQYFGPGTRLTVL.

This clone showed up just once. In nucleotides, the CDR3 is TGTGCCAGCAGCTTACAGTTGGCCGGGGAGACCCAGTACTTC. This translates into CASSLQLAGETQYF. The rearrangement links TRBV7-2 to TRBJ2-5; D gene ambiguous. Germline V lookup: CDR1 SGHTA, CDR2 FQGNSA. The CDR3 spans 14 residues. Trimming left V 2 bases short and J 5 bases short, with 12 bases between. The complete variable domain, with remaining parts taken from reference TRBV7-2 and TRBJ2-5, reads GAGVSQSPSNKVTEKGKDVELRCDPISGHTALYWYRQSLGQGLEFLIYFQGNSAPDKSGLPSDRFSAERTGGSVSTLTIQRTQQEDSAVYLCASSLQLAGETQYFGPGTRLLVL.

This chain connects TRBV4-2 to TRBJ2-1; D gene ambiguous. CDR1 is LGHNA and CDR2 is YNFKEQ in the germline V gene. With 4 bases removed from V and 8 bases from J, the gap between germline ends came to 15 bases. This CDR3 spans 14 amino acids. CDR3 in amino acids: CASSLPAEKDEQFF. The CDR3 DNA is TGTGCCAGCAGCCTCCCGGCGGAGAAGGATGAGCAGTTCTTC.

The chain recombines TRBV13 with TRBJ1-1, with no clear D. The germline V gene encodes CDR1 PRHDT and CDR2 FYEKMQ (reference sequence). Trimming shortened V by 5 bases and J by 10 bases, and 17 bases separated the two germline ends. The CDR3 sequence is 13 residues long. The CDR3 is CASSPTPGFGAFF. The CDR3 DNA follows: TGTGCCAGCAGCCCTACGCCGGGATTCGGAGCTTTCTTT.

This clone appeared a single time. The V call is TRBV30, the J call TRBJ1-4; D gene uncertain. The CDR3 is made up of 18 amino acids. V lost 2 bases and J lost 3, with 22 bases in between. In germline, CDR1 is GTSNPN, CDR2 SVGIG (reference sequence). The CDR3 sequence: CAWSSRRETARPNEKLFF. Here the CDR3 DNA reads TGTGCCTGGAGTAGTCGTCGGGAGACCGCCCGTCCTAATGAAAAACTGTTTTTT.

This sequence joins TRBV4-3 and TRBJ1-1; D ambiguous. The CDR3 has 15 residues. Trimming removed 0 bases at V and 1 base at J, with 9 bases between. The germline CDR1 and CDR2 sequences are LGHNA and YSLEER. CDR3 in amino acids: CASSQDWAKNTEAFF. The CDR3 DNA reads as TGCGCCAGCAGCCAAGATTGGGCCAAGAACACTGAAGCTTTCTTT.

V and J are TRBV28 and TRBJ2-2, with D unclear. From germline, CDR1 is MDHEN and CDR2 SYDVKM. The CDR3 length is 13 residues. V shed 8 bases and J shed 0 bases, with 7 bases lying between them. In DNA, the CDR3 is TGTGCCAGCGGCAACCCGAACACCGGGGAGCTGTTTTTT. Translation gives CASGNPNTGELFF.

The V gene is TRBV4-2, the J gene TRBJ2-2; D remains unclear. The CDR3 sequence is 16 residues long. The ends were cut back, 1 base at V and 1 base at J, with 10 bases in the middle. Germline CDR1 and CDR2: LGHNA and YNFKEQ. CDR3 loop: CASSQAGDLNTGELFF. The CDR3, as DNA: TGTGCCAGCAGCCAAGCCGGAGATCTGAACACCGGGGAGCTGTTTTTT.

The rearrangement joins TRBV6-4 to TRBJ1-2, with no clear D. V lost 4 bases and J lost 7, with 16 bases in between. Germline loops: CDR1 MRHNA, CDR2 SNTAGT. This CDR3 is 14 amino acids long. The CDR3 spells CASSAQYLSPGYTF. CDR3 DNA: TGTGCCAGCAGTGCCCAGTACCTCTCACCTGGCTACACCTTC.

This clone was observed a few times. The chain uses TRBV19 and TRBJ2-7, with 8 bases that match TRBD1. Germline CDR1 and CDR2: LNHDA and SQIVND (reference sequence). Trimming at V came to 4 bases and at J to 1 base, leaving 6 bases not matched to a gene. CDR3 length: 15 residues. The CDR3 region has the DNA TGTGCCAGTAGTACCCGGGACAGGCCGTCCTACGAGCAGTACTTC. This encodes CASSTRDRPSYEQYF.

This chain links TRBV5-1 with TRBJ2-7; D is ambiguous. CDR1 and CDR2 from the germline V gene are SGHRS and YFSETQ. Trimming took 4 bases from V and 6 from J, leaving 14 bases between them. This CDR3 has 13 residues. CDR3 in DNA: TGCGCCAGCAGCCGTGACTCCTCTGGCGAGCAGTACGTC. Its protein product is CASSRDSSGEQYV.